The next 17 T cell receptor beta chains were all read from a single sample in a study of T cells after yellow fever vaccination. TCRdb passed the 5' RACE reads through MiXCR, listing each CDR3 protein once. The sample shows 20,000 to 25,000 distinct CDR3 sequences, around 5.2% of them seen only once. Sequencing used PBMCs, either bulk or a sorted T-cell subset (CD4+, CD8+, memory, or dextramer-sorted; not recorded which), obtained roughly 46 days after the first yellow fever vaccination. The receptors were sampled from a man between 18 and 29 years old who received the YFV17D yellow fever vaccine.

There are many counts of this clonotype. The J gene is TRBJ2-5, the V gene TRBV18; TRBD2 aligns across 9 bases. V lost 3 bases and J lost 14; bases outside the gene matches: 7. The CDR3 sequence is 12 residues long. CDR1 KGHSH and CDR2 LQKENI come from the germline V gene. The CDR3 protein is CASSPASGVIYF. The CDR3 DNA is TGTGCCAGCTCACCCGCTAGCGGGGTGATCTACTTC.

This clonotype was counted many times. The V gene is TRBV12-3 or TRBV12-4, the J gene TRBJ1-2, with D uncertain. The CDR3 is 12 residues long. V gave up 3 bases and J gave up 8 bases, with 10 bases separating them. The DNA for the CDR3 is TGTGCCAGCAGTTTGGAGAGCCGGGGCTACACCTTC. Its protein product is CASSLESRGYTF.

This clonotype was observed at least ten times. The CDR3 loop reads CSARGWIARRNTEAFF. CDR3 nucleotide sequence: TGCAGTGCTAGAGGTTGGATCGCCCGCCGGAACACTGAAGCTTTCTTT. This chain joins TRBV20-1 and TRBJ1-1; unclear D gene. V was clipped by 1 base and J by 1 base, with 16 bases between them. The CDR3 length is 16 residues. Germline V gene lookup returns CDR1 DFQATT and CDR2 SNEGSKA (reference sequence).

This clonotype was seen many times. This rearrangement joins TRBV6-4 to TRBJ2-3, with D maybe TRBD2 (5 bases). Trimming removed 3 bases at V and 3 bases at J, with 13 bases between. Germline CDR1 MRHNA, CDR2 SNTAGT. The CDR3 loop spans 15 amino acids. CDR3 DNA sequence: TGTGCCAGCAGTGAATCACTAGAAAGGACAGATACGCAGTATTTT. Translation gives CASSESLERTDTQYF.

This clonotype was observed many times. V usage is TRBV5-1 and J usage is TRBJ1-2; 7 bases are a match to TRBD1. Germline CDR1 is SGHRS and CDR2 is YFSETQ. V dropped 5 bases and J dropped 4; count of bases not matched to a gene: 17. CDR3 length: 17 amino acids. The CDR3 sequence: CASSSDGFDRVGYGYTF. The CDR3 DNA follows: TGCGCCAGCAGTTCCGACGGGTTTGACAGGGTTGGCTATGGCTACACCTTC.

This chain's CDR3 is CAWSRRGGGGELFF. The DNA for the CDR3 is TGTGCCTGGAGTAGGAGGGGGGGAGGCGGGGAGCTGTTTTTT. The chain joins TRBV30 to TRBJ2-2; D might be TRBD2 (7 bases). V was shortened by 2 bases and J by 7 bases, with 14 bases between the two germline ends. In germline, CDR1 is GTSNPN, CDR2 SVGIG (reference sequence). CDR3 length: 14 amino acids.

The table lists this clonotype with many counts. V and J are TRBV3-1 and TRBJ2-5; D is undetermined. CDR1 and CDR2 from the germline V gene are LGHDT and YNNKEL (reference sequence). CDR3 length: 14 residues. V was clipped by 4 bases and J by 2 bases, with 11 bases between them. CDR3 nucleotides: TGTGCCAGCAGCCCGCGTCTACCGCAAGAGACCCAGTACTTC. It translates to CASSPRLPQETQYF.

This clonotype was seen at least ten times. The V gene is TRBV5-1, the J gene TRBJ2-1; TRBD2 agrees at 11 bases. The ends lost 4 bases at V and 7 bases at J; junction bases unmatched: 10. Germline values: CDR1 SGHRS, CDR2 YFSETQ. The CDR3 spans 16 residues. The CDR3 here is CASSIQGTSGINEQFF. CDR3 in DNA: TGCGCCAGCAGCATCCAGGGGACTAGCGGAATTAATGAGCAGTTCTTC.

This clonotype was seen many times. The chain joins TRBV5-6 to TRBJ2-1; the match to TRBD1 covers 8 bases. J was trimmed by 0 bases and V by 5 bases; bases with no gene match: 7. In germline, CDR1 is SGHDT, CDR2 YYEEEE. There are 16 residues in the CDR3. CDR3 sequence reads: CASSYYRGSSYNEQFF. In DNA form, the CDR3 reads TGTGCCAGCAGTTATTACAGGGGGAGCTCCTACAATGAGCAGTTCTTC.

This clonotype occurred many times. The CDR3 sequence: CASSLVGQGARVNTEAFF. The CDR3 DNA is TGTGCCAGCAGCTTAGTCGGGCAGGGGGCTCGTGTGAACACTGAAGCTTTCTTT. The rearrangement joins TRBV7-3 to TRBJ1-1; TRBD1 aligns across 8 bases. V was pared by 2 bases and J by 0 bases, with 11 bases of the junction left unmatched. The CDR3 totals 18 residues. Germline V gene data show CDR1 as SGHTA and CDR2 as FQGTGA.

In its sample, this clonotype was seen many times. This chain links TRBV4-3 with TRBJ1-5; D call uncertain. This CDR3 comprises 14 residues. Germline values: CDR1 LGHNA, CDR2 YSLEER. The germline V and J ends were trimmed by 3 bases and 4 bases, with 10 bases remaining between them. The CDR3 region is CASSHGLGNQPQHF. The CDR3 DNA sequence: TGCGCCAGCAGCCACGGACTAGGGAATCAGCCCCAGCATTTT.

This clonotype occurred many times. The genes are TRBV19 and TRBJ1-4; D is uncertain. The length of the CDR3 is 14 residues. The V end was cut by 6 bases, the J end by 8 bases, with 16 bases between. Germline CDR1 and CDR2: LNHDA and SQIVND (reference sequence). CDR3 amino acids: CASRKVASGEKLFF. CDR3 DNA sequence: TGTGCCAGTAGAAAAGTGGCCAGCGGAGAAAAACTGTTTTTT.

This clonotype was recorded many times. The rearrangement joins TRBV4-1 to TRBJ1-1; D might be TRBD1 (5 bases). This CDR3 region has 21 residues. In germline, CDR1 is MGHRA, CDR2 YSYEKL. V lost 5 bases and J 1 base, leaving 32 bases between the germline ends. CDR3 DNA: TGCGCCAGCAGCGGTCACCGCCTCGTAGGGGCCGCCCGAGAGAGGAACACTGAAGCTTTCTTT. Amino acids: CASSGHRLVGAARERNTEAFF.

This clonotype was picked up many times. This chain connects TRBV7-6 to TRBJ2-5, with 8 bases identical to TRBD1. There are 16 residues in the CDR3. Per germline, CDR1 SGHVS and CDR2 FNYEAQ. Trimming took 2 bases from V and 5 from J; bases not matched to a gene: 10. CDR3 protein: CASSLRPGGAGETQYF. The DNA of the CDR3 is TGTGCCAGCAGCTTACGACCAGGGGGCGCGGGGGAGACCCAGTACTTC.

With regard to this clonotype: A much larger clonotype is one base distant, so this may be a read error. V usage is TRBV6-5 and J usage is TRBJ2-1; D is unresolved. Deletions cut 0 bases from V and 3 bases from J, with 6 bases between. This CDR3 contains 14 residues. Germline-derived CDR1 and CDR2 are MNHEY and SVGAGI. CDR3 bases: TGTGCCAGCAGTTACTCTCTAGTCTACAATGAGCAGTTCTTC. Translating it yields CASSYSLVYNEQFF.

This clonotype was found many times. The chain employs TRBV5-1 and TRBJ2-3, with 8 bases matching TRBD2. Germline V lookup: CDR1 SGHRS, CDR2 YFSETQ. The CDR3 runs 16 residues. V was clipped by 0 bases and J by 5 bases; unmatched bases: 8. The CDR3 protein is CASSLVAGRGGDTQYF. The DNA for the CDR3 is TGCGCCAGCAGCTTGGTTGCAGGACGGGGGGGAGATACGCAGTATTTT.

This clonotype was recorded many times. The chain uses TRBV5-4 and TRBJ2-2; D may be TRBD1 (6 bases). This CDR3 has 13 amino acids. V lost 4 bases to trimming and J lost 7 bases, with 11 bases between them. In germline, CDR1 is SGHNT, CDR2 YYREEE (reference sequence). The CDR3 bases are TGTGCCAGCAGCACGAACAGGGTCGGGGAGCTGTTTTTT. It translates to CASSTNRVGELFF.